The clone carrying this TCR beta chain turned up a few times. Its antigen is unknown. Both TCR beta VDJ combination and CDR3 sequence profiling were carried out. Genomic DNA was the template for this profiling. One entry per CDR3 protein, called by TCRdb with MiXCR from the reads. The sample contains over 200,000 distinct CDR3 sequences, under 65% of which appear only once. This entry comes from a study of CD8+CD57+ T cells in acquired aplastic anemia. Study at large: Sorted CD4+ and CD8+ cells yielded DNA averaging around 3.2 ug. Healthy donor sequencing depth: roughly 10 million CD4+, roughly 11 million CD8+ reads.

Notes on the study in general: Patient and control CD8+ Simpson's diversity was not significantly different. A set of twenty-nine CD8+ CDR3 sequences was shared between patients and controls, and these sequences appeared highly expressed in patients.

Sequencing was carried out using sorted CD4+, CD8+, or CD8+CD57+ T cells (not recorded which) from PBMCs. The TCR sequence derives from a human donor in good health.

CDR3 residues: CSAREDRQLYEQYF. DNA for the CDR3: TGCAGTGCTAGAGAGGACCGTCAGCTCTACGAGCAGTACTTC. The chain joins TRBV20-1 to TRBJ2-7; no clear D gene. Germline V CDR1 and CDR2: DFQATT, SNEGSKA (reference sequence). The CDR3 has 14 amino acids. Trimming shortened V by 0 bases and J by 3 bases, and 12 bases separated the two germline ends.